These T cell receptor beta chains were read from a single sample in a study of shared clonotypes between healthy human individuals. This table comes from immunoSEQ multiplex PCR, and its TCRdb copy is limited to in-frame clones, with some not included. The sample has some 2,100,000 clones, almost 96% seen once; the top ten hold less than 0.15%. Sample: naive CD4+ T cells sorted from blood. Receptor source: a man aged 18 to 30 in good health. CDR3s include the opening cysteine and the closing phenylalanine or tryptophan. A D gene is named only where the DNA matches it firmly. Clone size is not always given. Where it is, it says once, few, many or a class for expanded clones.

TGTGCCAGCAGTTACGTGGGTAACTATGGCTACACCTTC	CASSYVGNYGYTF	.	.	TRBV6-5	TRBJ1-2
TGCGCCAGCAGTGGAAGGGGCGGTAAAGGGGGTTTAAGGGGGCTCCAAGAGACCCAGTACTTC	CASSGRGGKGGLRGLQETQYF	.	TRBD1	TRBV10-2	TRBJ2-5
TGCAGTGCTAACAACCGGACCCAGTACTTC	CSANNRTQYF	.	.	TRBV20-1	TRBJ2-5
TGTGCCAGCAGCCGCCCCCGGCAGGGGGTTGGGGAAAAACTGTTTTTT	CASSRPRQGVGEKLFF	.	TRBD1	TRBV11-3	TRBJ1-4
TGTGCCTGCACTCTGGGACCGGGACACCTAAGTTGGGAGACCCAGTACTTC	CACTLGPGHLSWETQYF	.	.	TRBV30	TRBJ2-5
TGTGCCATCAGCGACCTAGGGCTAGCGGGAGAGGTGCAGTACTTC	CAISDLGLAGEVQYF	.	TRBD2	TRBV10-3	TRBJ2-7
TGTGCCAGCAGCTTTGGGGGGGTCCTCGCTAACACCGGGGAGCTGTTTTTT	CASSFGGVLANTGELFF	.	TRBD2	TRBV7-2	TRBJ2-2
TGTGCCAGCAGTTTTAGGCCTAGCGGGATCCAAGAGACCCAGTACTTC	CASSFRPSGIQETQYF	.	TRBD2	TRBV27	TRBJ2-5
TGCAGCCTAGAGAGGAGGGCCATTAGGAATGAGCAGTTCTTC	CSLERRAIRNEQFF	.	.	TRBV29-1	TRBJ2-1
TGTGCCAGCAGGAAGGACAGGAGCTCTTGGTATGGCTACACCTTC	CASRKDRSSWYGYTF	.	TRBD1	TRBV6-5	TRBJ1-2
TGTGCCAGTCGGCGGGGGGCCCAAATGACCTACGAGCAGTACTTC	CASRRGAQMTYEQYF	.	TRBD2	TRBV19	TRBJ2-7
TGTGCCAGCAGCCTCCTCGGTTCCTACGAGCAGTACTTC	CASSLLGSYEQYF	few	.	TRBV7-9	TRBJ2-7
TGTGCCAGCAGAGCCACAGGCACCTACGAGCAGTACTTC	CASRATGTYEQYF	once	.	TRBV6-1	TRBJ2-7
TGTGCCAGCAGTTTTCCTAGGGGCTACACCTTC	CASSFPRGYTF	.	.	TRBV28	TRBJ1-2
TGCGCCAGCAGCCAAGAGGCAGGCCTCGGAACCGGGGAGCTGTTTTTT	CASSQEAGLGTGELFF	.	.	TRBV4-3	TRBJ2-2
TGTGCCAGTAGGGACAGAGCATTAAGTCAGCCCCAGCATTTT	CASRDRALSQPQHF	once	TRBD1	TRBV5-8	TRBJ1-5
TGCGCCAGCAGCCAAGGCCCTCATCCGTCCTACGAGCAGTACTTC	CASSQGPHPSYEQYF	.	.	TRBV4-1	TRBJ2-7
TGCGCCAGCAGCTTGGCCGCTAGCGGGGGGTCAGAGACCCAGTACTTC	CASSLAASGGSETQYF	.	TRBD2	TRBV5-1	TRBJ2-5
TGTGCCAGCAGTTTCCGGGAAGGGGACTATGGCTACACCTTC	CASSFREGDYGYTF	.	.	TRBV27	TRBJ1-2
TGCGCCAGCAGAACAGGGATCCAAGAGACCCAGTACTTC	CASRTGIQETQYF	.	.	TRBV10-2	TRBJ2-5
TGTGCCAGCAGCCTGCGAGGAGGGGTCACCGGGGAGCTGTTTTTT	CASSLRGGVTGELFF	.	.	TRBV11-3	TRBJ2-2
TGTGCCAGCAGTTTATCAGACCCATCCTACAATGAGCAGTTCTTC	CASSLSDPSYNEQFF	.	.	TRBV27	TRBJ2-1
TGCGCCAGCAGCCAAGGCGCGGGGTACACCGGAGAGACCCAGTACTTC	CASSQGAGYTGETQYF	.	.	TRBV4-1	TRBJ2-5
TGCGCCAGCAGCCCCCCCGGGGGGCACACTGAAGCTTTCTTT	CASSPPGGHTEAFF	.	.	TRBV5-1	TRBJ1-1